This passage covers 9 T cell receptor beta chains from one sample sequenced in a study of blood T cell repertoires in COVID-19. Generated by immunoSEQ multiplex PCR, the TCRdb table keeps only in-frame clones and is missing some. The table records 110,000 to 150,000 clones, about 80% of them present only once. Sample: PBMCs or T cells enriched from blood (not recorded which). The receptor set was obtained from a man in his fifties who had recovered from COVID-19.

The chain recombines TRBV27 with TRBJ1-5; 9 nucleotides agree with TRBD1. This CDR3 has 15 amino acids. Germline assignment: CDR1 MNHEY and CDR2 SMNVEV (reference sequence). V lost 6 bases to trimming and J lost 5 bases; unmatched junction nucleotides: 8. Here the CDR3 DNA reads TGTGCCAGCAGAACAGGGGGCCCCTTGGATCAGCCCCAGCATTTT. Protein: CASRTGGPLDQPQHF.

This clone was recorded only once. The CDR3 nucleotides are TGCGCCAGCAGCCAAGGAACCCTTCAGGTGGAGACCCAGTACTTC. Translation: CASSQGTLQVETQYF. The V and J genes are TRBV4-3 and TRBJ2-5, with D unresolved. The CDR3 runs to 15 residues. Trimming cost V 1 base and J 5 bases, with 14 bases left between them. Germline V CDR1 and CDR2: LGHNA, YSLEER.

The V and J genes are TRBV5-1 and TRBJ2-5; the match to TRBD2 covers 9 bases. CDR1 and CDR2 from the germline V gene are SGHRS and YFSETQ. The V segment lost 5 bases and the J segment 1 base; nucleotides outside the gene matches: 3. This CDR3 region has 14 residues. Here the CDR3 reads CASSFSGGQETQYF. The CDR3 coding sequence is TGCGCCAGCAGTTTTAGCGGGGGCCAAGAGACCCAGTACTTC.

The CDR3 loop reads CASSLATGSYNEQFF. The CDR3 nucleotides read TGTGCCAGCAGCTTAGCGACGGGCTCCTACAATGAGCAGTTCTTC. The chain recombines TRBV11-3 with TRBJ2-1; D unresolved. The V end lost 1 base, the J end lost 0 bases, and 7 bases lay between the germline ends. The V gene's germline CDR1 is SGHNT and CDR2 YENEEA. The CDR3 runs to 15 residues.

The rearrangement links TRBV7-9 to TRBJ2-7; 11 bases agree with TRBD2. The V gene's germline CDR1 is SEHNR and CDR2 FQNEAQ (reference sequence). Losses at the gene ends were 5 bases for V and 3 bases for J; bases not matched to a gene: 6. The CDR3 is 15 amino acids. CDR3 sequence reads: CASSPQTSGDYEQYF. CDR3 nucleotide sequence: TGTGCCAGCAGCCCCCAGACTAGCGGGGACTACGAGCAGTACTTC. Full variable domain (remainder filled in from reference TRBV7-9 and TRBJ2-7): DTGVSQNPRHKITKRGQNVTFRCDPISEHNRLYWYRQTLGQGPEFLTYFQNEAQLEKSRLLSDRFSAERPKGSFSTLEIQRTEQGDSAMYLCASSPQTSGDYEQYFGPGTRLTVT.

The chain carries TRBV3-1 (or the pseudogene TRBV3-2) and TRBJ2-7, with 8 bases matching TRBD2. After removal of 1 base from V and 0 bases from J, the junction contained 2 bases not matched to a gene. The germline CDR1 and CDR2 sequences are LGHDT and YNNKEL (reference sequence). The CDR3 consists of 15 residues. The CDR3 here is CASSQAGGSSYEQYF. In DNA, the CDR3 is TGTGCCAGCAGCCAAGCGGGGGGGTCCTCCTACGAGCAGTACTTC.

The CDR3, as DNA: TGTGCCATCGTCGGACAGGGGAGTTCACCCCTCCACTTT. Protein product: CAIVGQGSSPLHF. This chain links TRBV28 with TRBJ1-6; TRBD1 agrees at 9 bases. The trim removed 10 bases at V and 9 bases at J, leaving 7 bases unmatched. Germline V gene data show CDR1 as MDHEN and CDR2 as SYDVKM. The CDR3 totals 13 residues.

This sequence joins TRBV7-9 and TRBJ2-7; TRBD1 aligns across 7 bases. The V and J ends lost 1 base and 4 bases, in that order; junction bases with no gene match: 10. The CDR3 covers 16 residues. Germline CDR1 reads SEHNR; CDR2 reads FQNEAQ (reference sequence). Here the CDR3 reads CASSLGPLDRSYEQYF. The CDR3 DNA reads as TGTGCCAGCAGCTTAGGCCCTCTGGACAGGAGTTACGAGCAGTACTTC.

The gene calls are TRBV19 and TRBJ1-6, with a weak D call TRBD1 (5 bases). The germline V gene has CDR1 LNHDA and CDR2 SQIVND (reference sequence). V was cut by 6 bases and J by 8 bases, with 14 bases left in between. CDR3 size: 14 residues. In DNA form, the CDR3 reads TGTGCCAGTAGGGTCCAGGGTACTGATTCACCCCTCCACTTT. Translated: CASRVQGTDSPLHF.